These 26 T cell receptor beta chains share one sample of origin, sequenced in a study of control samples from healthy donors and cancer patients. Sequenced by immunoSEQ multiplex PCR; TCRdb stores in-frame clones only, minus some. The table records 100,000 or so clones, approximately 86% of them present only once. The sample was blood. These receptor sequences come from a woman aged 50 to 60 in good health.

This chain connects TRBV7-9 to TRBJ1-1; D might be TRBD1 (5 bases). The CDR3 sequence is 13 residues long. Per germline, CDR1 SEHNR and CDR2 FQNEAQ (reference sequence). Trimming took 6 bases from V and 1 from J, leaving 9 bases between them. The CDR3 region is CASRGRGNTEAFF. CDR3 DNA sequence: TGTGCCAGCAGAGGAAGGGGGAACACTGAAGCTTTCTTT.

The chain employs TRBV7-9 and TRBJ2-1; TRBD2 aligns across 14 bases. The germline V gene encodes CDR1 SEHNR and CDR2 FQNEAQ (reference sequence). The CDR3 totals 14 residues. V lost 7 bases and J lost 6; bases outside the gene matches: 2. CDR3 bases: TGTGCCAGCACCGGACTAGCGGGGGGCAATGAGCAGTTCTTC. Amino acid sequence: CASTGLAGGNEQFF. The complete variable domain, with remaining parts taken from reference TRBV7-9 and TRBJ2-1, reads DTGVSQNPRHKITKRGQNVTFRCDPISEHNRLYWYRQTLGQGPEFLTYFQNEAQLEKSRLLSDRFSAERPKGSFSTLEIQRTEQGDSAMYLCASTGLAGGNEQFFGPGTRLTVL.

The chain links TRBV19 to TRBJ1-2; 9 bases line up with TRBD1. This CDR3 comprises 15 residues. With V trimmed by 5 bases and J by 2 bases, 6 bases remained unmatched. Germline CDR1 and CDR2: LNHDA and SQIVND (reference sequence). Here the CDR3 reads CASSFRDRVNYGYTF. The CDR3 coding sequence is TGTGCCAGTAGTTTCCGGGACAGGGTGAACTATGGCTACACCTTC.

This sequence joins TRBV18 and TRBJ1-2; a possible D gene is TRBD1 (5 bases). Trimming stripped 2 bases from V and 5 bases from J, with 12 bases between. This CDR3 region has 14 residues. Germline CDR1 KGHSH, CDR2 LQKENI. CDR3 DNA: TGTGCCAGCTCACCAGACAGAGCCGTTTATGGCTACACCTTC. This translates into CASSPDRAVYGYTF.

The chain couples TRBV7-9 to TRBJ1-2; no definite D call. The CDR3 runs to 14 residues. Trimming took off 3 bases at V and 2 bases at J, with 10 bases between the two ends. The germline gives CDR1 SEHNR, CDR2 FQNEAQ (reference sequence). The CDR3 sequence is CASSFLERNYGYTF. Written as DNA, the CDR3 is TGTGCCAGCAGCTTTTTAGAGCGAAACTATGGCTACACCTTC.

With regard to this clone: Other DNA sequences within the sample encode an identical CDR3. The chain uses TRBV7-8 and TRBJ1-6; no clear D. Germline CDR1 and CDR2: SGHVS and FQNEAQ. This CDR3 region has 14 residues. With 1 base removed from V and 3 bases from J, the gap between germline ends came to 4 bases. CDR3 in amino acids: CASSLGSYNSPLHF. CDR3 nucleotides: TGTGCCAGCAGCTTAGGAAGCTATAATTCACCCCTCCACTTT.

This clone was found once. This CDR3 reads CASSTSGRPTYNEQFF. The CDR3 bases are TGTGCCAGTAGCACTAGCGGGAGACCCACCTACAATGAGCAGTTCTTC. The gene calls are TRBV19 and TRBJ2-1, with 11 nucleotides matching TRBD2. Germline lookup yields CDR1 LNHDA and CDR2 SQIVND (reference sequence). The length of the CDR3 is 16 residues. The ends lost 6 bases at V and 2 bases at J; junction bases unmatched: 6.

The rearrangement joins TRBV7-6 to TRBJ1-5; D remains ambiguous. The CDR3 sequence is 14 residues long. CDR1 SGHVS and CDR2 FNYEAQ come from the germline V gene. V shed 3 bases and J shed 2 bases, with 8 bases lying between them. CDR3 amino acids: CASSFSGGNQPQHF. The CDR3 region has the DNA TGTGCCAGCAGCTTCTCAGGAGGCAATCAGCCCCAGCATTTT. The full variable domain, rest sourced from reference TRBV7-6 and TRBJ1-5, is GAGVSQSPRYKVTKRGQDVALRCDPISGHVSLYWYRQALGQGPEFLTYFNYEAQQDKSGLPNDRFSAERPEGSISTLTIQRTEQRDSAMYRCASSFSGGNQPQHFGDGTRLSIL.

This sequence joins TRBV6-2 or TRBV6-3 and TRBJ1-2, with a weak D call TRBD1 (5 bases). With 6 bases removed from V and 8 bases from J, the gap between germline ends came to 28 bases. This CDR3 is 17 amino acids long. Per the germline V gene, CDR1 is MNHEY and CDR2 is SVGEGT. As DNA, the CDR3 is TGTGCCAGCAGCGGGGGGAGAGGGATGATCCCCGAGAGGGGCTACACCTTC. Its protein product is CASSGGRGMIPERGYTF.

This rearrangement joins TRBV20-1 to TRBJ1-5; no clear D. V was shortened by 3 bases and J by 4 bases, with 10 bases between the two germline ends. The germline V gene encodes CDR1 DFQATT and CDR2 SNEGSKA (reference sequence). There are 13 residues in the CDR3. CDR3 DNA sequence: TGCAGTGCTAGTGAAGGAGGGAATCAGCCCCAGCATTTT. Its protein is CSASEGGNQPQHF.

The genes are TRBV4-1 and TRBJ1-1; no firm D call. The ends were cut back, 3 bases at V and 1 base at J, with 12 bases in the middle. The CDR3 is made up of 15 amino acids. CDR1 and CDR2 from the germline V gene are MGHRA and YSYEKL. The CDR3: CASSHPLGRNTEAFF. CDR3 DNA: TGCGCCAGCAGCCACCCACTCGGGAGGAACACTGAAGCTTTCTTT.

This rearrangement joins TRBV6-5 to TRBJ1-1; D unclear. The CDR3 sequence is 13 residues long. V dropped 2 bases and J dropped 1 base, with 5 bases sitting between them. Germline lookup yields CDR1 MNHEY and CDR2 SVGAGI. The CDR3 loop reads CASSYGRNTEAFF. The CDR3, as DNA: TGTGCCAGCAGTTACGGGAGGAACACTGAAGCTTTCTTT.

J is TRBJ2-2 and V is TRBV19, with 7 bases lining up with TRBD2. The length of the CDR3 is 18 residues. Germline V lookup: CDR1 LNHDA, CDR2 SQIVND (reference sequence). Trimming cost V 5 bases and J 4 bases; bases outside gene matches: 16. CDR3 in amino acids: CASSETSATPKGTGELFF. For the CDR3, the DNA is TGTGCCAGTAGTGAAACTAGCGCAACGCCTAAGGGCACCGGGGAGCTGTTTTTT.

The V and J genes are TRBV6-5 and TRBJ1-3; D remains unclear. The germline V and J ends were trimmed by 0 bases and 0 bases, with 9 bases remaining between them. Germline loops: CDR1 MNHEY, CDR2 SVGAGI. The CDR3 has 16 amino acids. CDR3 loop: CASSYSRGFSGNTIYF. The CDR3 nucleotides read TGTGCCAGCAGTTACTCGAGAGGATTCTCTGGAAACACCATATATTTT.

V is TRBV7-6 and J is TRBJ2-3; D may be TRBD2 (5 bases). This CDR3 region has 14 residues. Germline CDR1 and CDR2: SGHVS and FNYEAQ. Trimming took 2 bases from V and 3 from J, leaving 9 bases between them. The CDR3 protein is CASSLLRGTDTQYF. The CDR3 nucleotides read TGTGCCAGCAGCTTATTACGAGGGACAGATACGCAGTATTTT.

J is TRBJ1-4 and V is TRBV6-2 or TRBV6-3; D not certain. Germline V lookup: CDR1 MNHEY, CDR2 SVGEGT. V lost 0 bases and J 2 bases, leaving 7 bases between the germline ends. The CDR3 covers 15 residues. The CDR3 loop reads CASSYSSRTNEKLFF. CDR3 in DNA: TGTGCCAGCAGTTACTCAAGCAGGACTAATGAAAAACTGTTTTTT.

This clone was picked up one time. The CDR3 loop reads CASSTGGLAGGLSYNEQFF. As DNA, the CDR3 is TGTGCCAGCAGCACGGGGGGGCTAGCGGGAGGCCTCTCCTACAATGAGCAGTTCTTC. The genes are TRBV11-2 and TRBJ2-1; 11 bases agree with TRBD2. J gave up 0 bases and V 5 bases, and 12 bases lay outside the gene matches. Germline values: CDR1 SGHAT, CDR2 FQNNGV. The CDR3 has 19 amino acids.

The V call is TRBV3-1 (or the pseudogene TRBV3-2), the J call TRBJ2-7; TRBD2 agrees at 13 bases. CDR3 size: 16 residues. From germline, CDR1 is LGHDT and CDR2 YNNKEL (reference sequence). V lost 2 bases, J lost 5 bases, and 6 bases stayed unmatched. This chain's CDR3 is CASSQSRTSGGNEQYF. In DNA form, the CDR3 reads TGTGCCAGCAGCCAATCCCGGACTAGCGGGGGTAACGAGCAGTACTTC.

The chain recombines TRBV28 with TRBJ1-2; D might be TRBD1 (5 bases). This CDR3 contains 12 residues. The germline V gene has CDR1 MDHEN and CDR2 SYDVKM. Trimming pared 6 bases from V and 4 bases from J, leaving 9 bases between. The CDR3 DNA sequence: TGTGCCAGCAGCTTGGGGCCCTATGGCTACACCTTC. It translates to CASSLGPYGYTF.

The rearrangement joins TRBV4-1 to TRBJ1-4, with 7 bases that match TRBD1. Germline V gene sequence: CDR1 MGHRA, CDR2 YSYEKL. The CDR3 has 15 residues. J lost 4 bases, V lost 4 bases, and 6 bases had no gene match. CDR3 DNA: TGCGCCAGCAGCCGGGACAGCCTTATTAATGAAAAACTGTTTTTT. Its protein product is CASSRDSLINEKLFF.

A few counts support this clone. The J gene is TRBJ1-1, the V gene TRBV7-9, with unresolved D. The CDR3 is made up of 15 amino acids. Trimming pared 5 bases from V and 6 bases from J, leaving 19 bases between. The germline V gene encodes CDR1 SEHNR and CDR2 FQNEAQ (reference sequence). This CDR3 is CASSPNLGNSAEAFF. DNA for the CDR3: TGTGCCAGCAGCCCCAATCTGGGAAACTCCGCTGAAGCTTTCTTT. The full variable domain, with the rest looked up from reference TRBV7-9 and TRBJ1-1, is DTGVSQNPRHKITKRGQNVTFRCDPISEHNRLYWYRQTLGQGPEFLTYFQNEAQLEKSRLLSDRFSAERPKGSFSTLEIQRTEQGDSAMYLCASSPNLGNSAEAFFGQGTRLTVV.

This clone was seen once. This chain joins TRBV21-1 and TRBJ1-2; whether TRBD1, the table's D call, matches the DNA was not checked. TRBV21-1 is tagged as a pseudogene. The CDR3 consists of 14 residues. The CDR3 spells CASRAQNSNYGYTF. CDR3 bases: TGTGCCAGCAGAGCACAGAACTCTAACTATGGCTACACCTTC.

V and J are TRBV2 and TRBJ2-7; the D is unclear. V gave up 6 bases and J gave up 2 bases, with 17 bases separating them. Germline CDR1 is SNHLY and CDR2 is FYNNEI. This CDR3 spans 15 amino acids. CDR3 coding DNA: TGTGCCAGCAGGGACCTTGTCGGGTCCCCCTACGAGCAGTACTTC. This translates into CASRDLVGSPYEQYF.

This rearrangement joins TRBV4-1 to TRBJ1-1, with D tentatively TRBD1 (6 bases). Germline V lookup: CDR1 MGHRA, CDR2 YSYEKL. CDR3 size: 16 residues. V was pared by 4 bases and J by 0 bases, with 15 bases between. The DNA for the CDR3 is TGCGCCAGCAGCCCTGGAAAAGGGACACTGAACACTGAAGCTTTCTTT. Its translation: CASSPGKGTLNTEAFF.

This sequence joins TRBV5-5 and TRBJ1-1; D is unclear. Looked up from germline, CDR1 is SGHKS and CDR2 is YYEKEE (reference sequence). This CDR3 is built from 13 residues. Trimming left V 6 bases short and J 5 bases short, with 14 bases between. CDR3 residues: CASMPSGRTEAFF. The CDR3 region has the DNA TGTGCCAGCATGCCGTCCGGCAGGACTGAAGCTTTCTTT.

The V gene is TRBV7-2, the J gene TRBJ1-5, with D unresolved. V was clipped by 5 bases and J by 1 base, with 6 bases between them. CDR3 size: 13 residues. Germline V gene data show CDR1 as SGHTA and CDR2 as FQGNSA. The CDR3 coding sequence is TGTGCCAGCAGCCGAAGAAGCAATCAGCCCCAGCATTTT. Translation gives CASSRRSNQPQHF.